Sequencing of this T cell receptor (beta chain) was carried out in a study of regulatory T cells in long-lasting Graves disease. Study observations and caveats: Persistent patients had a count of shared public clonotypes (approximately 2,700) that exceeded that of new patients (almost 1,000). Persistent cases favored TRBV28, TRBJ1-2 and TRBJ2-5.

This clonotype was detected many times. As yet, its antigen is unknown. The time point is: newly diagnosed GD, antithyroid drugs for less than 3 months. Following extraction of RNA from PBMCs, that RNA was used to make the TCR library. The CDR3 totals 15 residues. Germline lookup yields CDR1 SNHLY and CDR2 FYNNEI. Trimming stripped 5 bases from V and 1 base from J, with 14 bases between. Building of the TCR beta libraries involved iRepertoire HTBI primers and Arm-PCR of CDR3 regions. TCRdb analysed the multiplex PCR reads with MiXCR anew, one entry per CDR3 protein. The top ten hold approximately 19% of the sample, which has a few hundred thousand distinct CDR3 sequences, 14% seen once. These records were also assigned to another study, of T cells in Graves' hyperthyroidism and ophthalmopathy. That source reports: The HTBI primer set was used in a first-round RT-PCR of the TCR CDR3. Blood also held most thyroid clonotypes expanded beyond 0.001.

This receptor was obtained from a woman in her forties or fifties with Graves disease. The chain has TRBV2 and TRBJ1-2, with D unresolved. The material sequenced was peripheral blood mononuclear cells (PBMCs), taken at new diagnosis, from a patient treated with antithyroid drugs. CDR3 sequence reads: CASSPSLSLNYGYTF. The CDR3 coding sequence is TGTGCCAGCAGTCCCTCACTGTCCCTTAACTATGGCTACACCTTC.